A selection of T cell receptor beta chains follows, all from one sample in a study of a mutant IDH1 vaccine in newly diagnosed glioma. Which antigens these TCRs recognize remains unknown. Profiled with immunoSEQ multiplex PCR; TCRdb holds only in-frame clones, not every one. The table shows 35,000 to 50,000 clones, with 85% to 95% occurring only once. Sequences were derived from PBMCs, sampled from a glioma patient whose treatment included an IDH1 peptide vaccine. Receptors were obtained from a man aged 50-60 years with glioma. Both conserved end residues are part of each CDR3. Fields, in order: J gene, clone size, V gene, D gene, CDR3 DNA, CDR3 protein. D genes are given only for firm matches. The size field is filled for only some rows; it gives once, few, many or a size class.

>TRBJ2-1|NA|TRBV5-4|NA
TGTGCCAGCAGCTCCAGGGGTGCCTACAATGAGCAGTTCTTC
CASSSRGAYNEQFF
>TRBJ2-3|NA|TRBV4-2|TRBD1
TGTGCCAGCAGCCAAGGGACAGGGCACACAGATACGCAGTATTTT
CASSQGTGHTDTQYF
>TRBJ2-5|NA|TRBV9|NA
TGTGCCAGCAGTCCGGAAGAGGGGGGGCCGATAGAGACCCAGTACTTC
CASSPEEGGPIETQYF
>TRBJ1-6|NA|TRBV7-9|NA
TGTGCCAGCAGCACAGTAGCACAGAATTCACCCCTCCACTTT
CASSTVAQNSPLHF
>TRBJ2-3|NA|TRBV4-2|NA
TGTGCCAGCAGCCAAGATCGGGCCACAAGGGGCACAGATACGCAGTATTTT
CASSQDRATRGTDTQYF
>TRBJ1-3|NA|TRBV6-1|NA
TGTGCCAGCAGTGGTTACGGATCTGGTGACTCTGGAAACACCATATATTTT
CASSGYGSGDSGNTIYF
>TRBJ2-4|NA|TRBV5-1|TRBD2
TGCGCCAGCAGCTTGACTAGCGGGGAAGACATTCAGTACTTC
CASSLTSGEDIQYF
>TRBJ2-3|NA|TRBV19|NA
TGTGCCAGTAGTCCCTTTCCGGGAGTGAGCACAGATACGCAGTATTTT
CASSPFPGVSTDTQYF
>TRBJ1-4|NA|TRBV28|TRBD1
TGTGCCAGCAGTGTAGGGGGCGTGGATGAAAAACTGTTTTTT
CASSVGGVDEKLFF
>TRBJ2-1|NA|TRBV27|TRBD1
TGTGCCAGCAGGGGACAGGGTTTGAATGAGCAGTTCTTC
CASRGQGLNEQFF
>TRBJ2-1|NA|TRBV4-2|TRBD2
TGTGCCAGCAGCCAGTTGAAGGGGACTAGCGGTAACAATGAGCAGTTCTTC
CASSQLKGTSGNNEQFF
>TRBJ2-7|once|TRBV11-2|NA
TGTGCCAGCAGCTTAGAAGCAGGGGACTCCTACGAGCAGTACTTC
CASSLEAGDSYEQYF
>TRBJ2-7|once|TRBV6-5|NA
TGTGCCAGCAGTTGGGGACGCGAGCAGTACTTC
CASSWGREQYF
>TRBJ2-2|NA|TRBV12-5|TRBD1
TGTGCTAGTGGCCTGGGACAGGTGGGGAGCCAGGAGGAGCTGTTTTTT
CASGLGQVGSQEELFF
>TRBJ1-4|NA|TRBV18|TRBD1
TGTGCCAGCTCGACCCGCGGGGGACAGGGGAACGAAAAACTGTTTTTT
CASSTRGGQGNEKLFF
>TRBJ1-2|NA|TRBV28|NA
TGTGCCAGCAGTTTTCCCGGTGGGGCAGGGCCCCATGGCTACACCTTC
CASSFPGGAGPHGYTF